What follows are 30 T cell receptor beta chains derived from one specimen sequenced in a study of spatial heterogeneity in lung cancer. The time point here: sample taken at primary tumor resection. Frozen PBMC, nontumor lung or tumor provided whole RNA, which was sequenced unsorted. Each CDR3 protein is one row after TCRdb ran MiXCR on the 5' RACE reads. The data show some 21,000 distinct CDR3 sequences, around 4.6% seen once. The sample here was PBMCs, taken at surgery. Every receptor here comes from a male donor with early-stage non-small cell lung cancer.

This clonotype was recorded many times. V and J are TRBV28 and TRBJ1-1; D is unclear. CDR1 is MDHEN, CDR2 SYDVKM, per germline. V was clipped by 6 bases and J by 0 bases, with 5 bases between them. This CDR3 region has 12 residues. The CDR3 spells CASRSVNTEAFF. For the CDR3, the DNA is TGTGCCAGCAGGTCCGTGAACACTGAAGCTTTCTTT.

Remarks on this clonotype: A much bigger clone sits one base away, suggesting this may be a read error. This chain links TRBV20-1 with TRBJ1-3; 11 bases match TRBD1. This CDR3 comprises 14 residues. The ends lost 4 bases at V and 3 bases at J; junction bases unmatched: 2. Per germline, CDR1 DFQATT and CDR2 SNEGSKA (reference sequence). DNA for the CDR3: TGCAGTGCTACGGACAGGGGGCATGGAAACACCATATATTTT. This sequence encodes CSATDRGHGNTIYF.

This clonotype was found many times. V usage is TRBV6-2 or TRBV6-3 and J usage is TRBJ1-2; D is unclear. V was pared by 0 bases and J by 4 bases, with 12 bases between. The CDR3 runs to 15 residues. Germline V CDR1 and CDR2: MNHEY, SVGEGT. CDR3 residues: CASSYSTPGGYGYTF. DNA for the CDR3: TGTGCCAGCAGTTACTCGACCCCGGGTGGCTATGGCTACACCTTC.

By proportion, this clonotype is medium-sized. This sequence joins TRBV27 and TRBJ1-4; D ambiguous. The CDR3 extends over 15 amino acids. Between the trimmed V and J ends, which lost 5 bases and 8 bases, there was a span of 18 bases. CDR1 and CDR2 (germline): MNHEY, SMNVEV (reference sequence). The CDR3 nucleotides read TGTGCCAGCAGTCTAAACACCATCCCGGGCGAAAAACTGTTTTTT. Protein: CASSLNTIPGEKLFF.

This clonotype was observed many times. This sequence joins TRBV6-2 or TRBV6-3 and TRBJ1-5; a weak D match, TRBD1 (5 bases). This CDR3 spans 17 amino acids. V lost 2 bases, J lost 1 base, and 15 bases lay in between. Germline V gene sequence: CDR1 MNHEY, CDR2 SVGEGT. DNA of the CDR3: TGTGCCAGCAGTTACCCCAAGGGGCTGAAAAGCAATCAGCCCCAGCATTTT. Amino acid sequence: CASSYPKGLKSNQPQHF.

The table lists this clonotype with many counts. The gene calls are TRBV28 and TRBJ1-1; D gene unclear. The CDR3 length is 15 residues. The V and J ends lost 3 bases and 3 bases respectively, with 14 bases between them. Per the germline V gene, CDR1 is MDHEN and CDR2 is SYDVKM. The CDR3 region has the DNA TGTGCCAGCAGTTTTATTTTAGGAGGCCACACTGAAGCTTTCTTT. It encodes CASSFILGGHTEAFF.

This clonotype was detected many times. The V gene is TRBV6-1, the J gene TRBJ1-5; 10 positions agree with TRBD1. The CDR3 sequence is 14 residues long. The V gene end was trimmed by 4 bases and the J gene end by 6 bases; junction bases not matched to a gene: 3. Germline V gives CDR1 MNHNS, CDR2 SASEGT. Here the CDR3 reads CASSGTGGRQPQHF. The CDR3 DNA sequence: TGTGCCAGCAGTGGGACAGGGGGTCGTCAGCCCCAGCATTTT.

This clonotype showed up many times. This CDR3 reads CASSLRGLARTSTDTQYF. In nucleotides, the CDR3 is TGTGCCAGCAGTTTACGGGGATTGGCGAGAACTAGCACAGATACGCAGTATTTT. V and J are TRBV27 and TRBJ2-3; D perhaps matches TRBD2 (5 bases). From germline, CDR1 is MNHEY and CDR2 SMNVEV (reference sequence). V lost 2 bases, J lost 0 bases, and 18 bases lay in between. The CDR3 is 18 residues long.

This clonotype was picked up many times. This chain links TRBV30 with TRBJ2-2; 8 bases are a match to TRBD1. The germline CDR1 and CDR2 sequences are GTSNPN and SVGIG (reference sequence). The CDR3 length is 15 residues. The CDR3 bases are TGTGCATCTCACCCCGAGGACAGGGTTACCGGGGAGCTGTTTTTT. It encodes CASHPEDRVTGELFF.

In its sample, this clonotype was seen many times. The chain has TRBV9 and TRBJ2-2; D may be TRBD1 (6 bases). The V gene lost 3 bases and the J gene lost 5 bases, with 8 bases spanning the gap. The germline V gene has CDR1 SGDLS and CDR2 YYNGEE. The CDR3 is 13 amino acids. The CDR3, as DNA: TGTGCCAGCAGCGCACAGGGTACCGGGGAGCTGTTTTTT. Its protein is CASSAQGTGELFF.

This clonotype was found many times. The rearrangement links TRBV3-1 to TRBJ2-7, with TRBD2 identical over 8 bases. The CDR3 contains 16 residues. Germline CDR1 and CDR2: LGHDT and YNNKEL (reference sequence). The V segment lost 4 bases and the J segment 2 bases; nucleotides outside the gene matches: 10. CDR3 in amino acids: CASSPHALAATYEQYF. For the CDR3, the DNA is TGTGCCAGCAGCCCTCATGCACTAGCGGCAACCTACGAGCAGTACTTC.

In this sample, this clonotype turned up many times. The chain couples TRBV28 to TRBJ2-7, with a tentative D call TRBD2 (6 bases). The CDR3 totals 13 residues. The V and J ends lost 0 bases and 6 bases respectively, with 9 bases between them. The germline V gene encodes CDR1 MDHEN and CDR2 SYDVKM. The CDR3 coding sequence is TGTGCCAGCAGTTTATGGGAGGGGCCCGAGCAGTACTTC. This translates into CASSLWEGPEQYF.

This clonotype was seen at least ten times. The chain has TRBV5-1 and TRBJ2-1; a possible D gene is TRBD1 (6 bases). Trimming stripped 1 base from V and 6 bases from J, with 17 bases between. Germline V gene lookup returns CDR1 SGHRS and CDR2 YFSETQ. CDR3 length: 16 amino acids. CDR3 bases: TGCGCCAGCAGCTTGCATGAGGGGACAAAGGTCAATGAGCAGTTCTTC. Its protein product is CASSLHEGTKVNEQFF.

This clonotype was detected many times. This CDR3 is CASSEASPRASYNEQFF. CDR3 nucleotide sequence: TGTGCCAGCAGTGAAGCGTCCCCCCGGGCCTCCTACAATGAGCAGTTCTTC. The chain uses TRBV6-1 and TRBJ2-1; no clear D. Trimming pared 0 bases from V and 0 bases from J, leaving 12 bases between. This CDR3 is 17 amino acids long. In germline, CDR1 is MNHNS, CDR2 SASEGT.

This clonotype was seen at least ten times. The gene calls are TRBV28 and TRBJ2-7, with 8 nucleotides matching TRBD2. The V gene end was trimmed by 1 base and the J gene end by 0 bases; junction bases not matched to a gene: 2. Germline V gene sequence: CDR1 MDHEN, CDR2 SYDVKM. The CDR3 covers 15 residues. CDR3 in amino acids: CASSLFGTSSYEQYF. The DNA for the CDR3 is TGTGCCAGCAGTTTATTTGGGACTAGCTCCTACGAGCAGTACTTC.

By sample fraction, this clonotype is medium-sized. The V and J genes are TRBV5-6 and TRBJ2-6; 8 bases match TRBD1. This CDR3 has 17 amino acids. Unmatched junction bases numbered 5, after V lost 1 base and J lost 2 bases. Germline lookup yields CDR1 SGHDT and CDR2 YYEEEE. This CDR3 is CASSLQGASPGANVLTF. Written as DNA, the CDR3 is TGTGCCAGCAGCTTGCAGGGGGCCTCTCCTGGGGCCAACGTCCTGACTTTC.

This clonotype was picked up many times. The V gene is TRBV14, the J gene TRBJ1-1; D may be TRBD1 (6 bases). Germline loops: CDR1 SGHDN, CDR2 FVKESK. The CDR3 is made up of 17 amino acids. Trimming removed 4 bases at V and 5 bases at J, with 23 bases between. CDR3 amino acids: CASSPLGGAGARTEAFF. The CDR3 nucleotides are TGTGCCAGCAGCCCTCTTGGAGGGGCAGGGGCGAGGACTGAAGCTTTCTTT.

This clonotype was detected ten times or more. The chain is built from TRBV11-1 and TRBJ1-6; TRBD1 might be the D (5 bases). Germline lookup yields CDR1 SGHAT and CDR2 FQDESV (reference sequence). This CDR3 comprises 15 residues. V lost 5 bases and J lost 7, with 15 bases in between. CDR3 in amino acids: CASSRRTQGNSPLHF. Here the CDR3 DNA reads TGTGCCAGCAGCCGAAGAACCCAGGGAAATTCACCCCTCCACTTT. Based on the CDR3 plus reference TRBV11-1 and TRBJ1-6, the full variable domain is EAEVAQSPRYKITEKSQAVAFWCDPISGHATLYWYRQILGQGPELLVQFQDESVVDDSQLPKDRFSAERLKGVDSTLKIQPAELGDSAMYLCASSRRTQGNSPLHFGNGTRLTVT.

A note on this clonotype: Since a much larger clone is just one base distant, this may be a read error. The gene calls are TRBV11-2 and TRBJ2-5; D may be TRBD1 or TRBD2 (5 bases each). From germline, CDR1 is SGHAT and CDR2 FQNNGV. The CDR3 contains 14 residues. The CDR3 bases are TGTGCCAGCAGACGTCAGGGAGATAAGGAGAACCAGTACTTC. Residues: CASRRQGDKENQYF. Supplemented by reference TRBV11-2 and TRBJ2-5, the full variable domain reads EAGVAQSPRYKIIEKRQSVAFWCNPISGHATLYWYQQILGQGPKLLIQFQNNGVVDDSQLPKDRFSAERLKGVDSTLKIQPAKLEDSAVYLCASRRQGDKENQYFGPGTRLLVL.

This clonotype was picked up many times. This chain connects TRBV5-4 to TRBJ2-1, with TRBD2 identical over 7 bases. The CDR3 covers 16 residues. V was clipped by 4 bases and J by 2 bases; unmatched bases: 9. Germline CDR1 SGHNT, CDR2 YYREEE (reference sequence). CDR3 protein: CASSTTRGTTYNEQFF. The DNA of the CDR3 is TGTGCCAGCAGCACCACGCGGGGGACCACCTACAATGAGCAGTTCTTC.

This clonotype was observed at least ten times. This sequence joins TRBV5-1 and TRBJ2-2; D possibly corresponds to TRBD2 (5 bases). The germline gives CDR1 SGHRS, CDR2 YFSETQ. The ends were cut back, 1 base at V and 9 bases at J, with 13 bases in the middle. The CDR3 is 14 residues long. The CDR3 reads CASSLTGSVRELFF. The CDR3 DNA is TGCGCCAGCAGCTTGACTGGGAGTGTCCGGGAGCTGTTTTTT.

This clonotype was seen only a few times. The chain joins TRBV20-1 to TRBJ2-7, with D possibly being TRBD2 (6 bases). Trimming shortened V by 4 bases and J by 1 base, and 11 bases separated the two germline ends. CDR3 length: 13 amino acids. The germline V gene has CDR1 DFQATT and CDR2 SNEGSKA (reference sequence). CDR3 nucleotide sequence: TGCAGTGCTATCCGGGAGCATTCCTACGAGCAGTACTTC. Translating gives CSAIREHSYEQYF.

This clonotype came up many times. Written as DNA, the CDR3 is TGTGCCTGGACAGCAGGCTCCTACGAGCAGTACTTC. Protein: CAWTAGSYEQYF. This chain uses TRBV30 with TRBJ2-7; no clear D gene. Trimming pared 4 bases from V and 0 bases from J, leaving 7 bases between. Germline V gives CDR1 GTSNPN, CDR2 SVGIG (reference sequence). This CDR3 region has 12 residues.

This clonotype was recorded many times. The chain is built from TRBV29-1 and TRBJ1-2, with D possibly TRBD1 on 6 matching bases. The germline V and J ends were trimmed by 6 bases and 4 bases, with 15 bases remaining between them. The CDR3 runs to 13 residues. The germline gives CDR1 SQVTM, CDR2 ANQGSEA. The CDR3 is CSVYQGQGYGYTF. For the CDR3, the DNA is TGCAGCGTATATCAGGGGCAGGGCTATGGCTACACCTTC.

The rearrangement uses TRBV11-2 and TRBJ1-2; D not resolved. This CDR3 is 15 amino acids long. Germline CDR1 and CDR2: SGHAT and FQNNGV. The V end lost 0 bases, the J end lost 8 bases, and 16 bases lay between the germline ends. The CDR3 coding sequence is TGTGCCAGCAGCTTAGAAAGTGCATTTTCGGGAGGCTACACCTTC. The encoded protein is CASSLESAFSGGYTF.

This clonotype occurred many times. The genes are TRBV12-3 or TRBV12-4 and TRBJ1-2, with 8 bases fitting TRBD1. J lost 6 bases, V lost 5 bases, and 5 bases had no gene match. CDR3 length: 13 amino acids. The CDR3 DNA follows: TGTGCCAGCAGTCCCAGGGGGCGTCATGGCTACACCTTC. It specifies CASSPRGRHGYTF.

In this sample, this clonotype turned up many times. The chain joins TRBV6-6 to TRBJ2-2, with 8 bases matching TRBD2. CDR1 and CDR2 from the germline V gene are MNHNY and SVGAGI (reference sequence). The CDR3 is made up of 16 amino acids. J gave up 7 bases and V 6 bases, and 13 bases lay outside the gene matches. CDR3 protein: CASSPRPAGDLGELFF. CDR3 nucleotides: TGTGCCAGCAGCCCCCGGCCAGCGGGAGATCTCGGGGAGCTGTTTTTT.

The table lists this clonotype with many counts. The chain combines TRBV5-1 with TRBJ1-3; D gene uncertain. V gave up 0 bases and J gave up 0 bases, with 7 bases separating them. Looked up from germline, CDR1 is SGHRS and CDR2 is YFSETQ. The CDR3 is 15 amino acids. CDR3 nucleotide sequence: TGCGCCAGCAGCTTGGACGGGAACTCTGGAAACACCATATATTTT. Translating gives CASSLDGNSGNTIYF.

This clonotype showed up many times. The CDR3 loop reads CASSRQGYVYEQYF. The CDR3 nucleotides are TGTGCCAGCAGCCGACAGGGTTACGTCTACGAGCAGTACTTC. The chain links TRBV3-1 to TRBJ2-7; TRBD1 matches at 7 bases. Trimming at V came to 4 bases and at J to 3 bases, leaving 6 bases not matched to a gene. There are 14 residues in the CDR3. From germline, CDR1 is LGHDT and CDR2 YNNKEL (reference sequence).

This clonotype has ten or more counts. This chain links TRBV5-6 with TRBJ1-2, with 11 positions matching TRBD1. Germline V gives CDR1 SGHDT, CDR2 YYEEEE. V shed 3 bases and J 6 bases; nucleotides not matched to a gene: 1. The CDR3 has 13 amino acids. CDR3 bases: TGTGCCAGCAGCTCGGACAGGGGGCATGGCTACACCTTC. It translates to CASSSDRGHGYTF. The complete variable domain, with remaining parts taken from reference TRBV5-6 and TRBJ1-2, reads DAGVTQSPTHLIKTRGQQVTLRCSPKSGHDTVSWYQQALGQGPQFIFQYYEEEERQRGNFPDRFSGHQFPNYSSELNVNALLLGDSALYLCASSSDRGHGYTFGSGTRLTVV.